The source of this T cell receptor (beta chain) is a study of OX40 agonist ivuxolimab in advanced cancers. Produced via immunoSEQ multiplex PCR; TCRdb's table is partial and in-frame only. The sample yields 48,000 or so clones, 85% to 95% seen once. CDR3 length equals 15 residues. Trimming removed 2 bases at V and 3 bases at J, with 13 bases between. CDR1 SGHTA and CDR2 FQGNSA come from the germline V gene. The chain employs TRBV7-2 and TRBJ1-2; D remains ambiguous. Material: CD4+ or CD8+ T cells sorted from blood, obtained in a trial of the OX40 agonist ivuxolimab. The sequence derives from an adult with an advanced solid tumor such as melanoma, head and neck, liver or kidney cancer. Here the CDR3 reads CASSLTQLGHYGYTF. The CDR3 DNA reads as TGTGCCAGCAGCTTAACCCAGCTAGGGCACTATGGCTACACCTTC.